The 14 T cell receptor beta chains in this list originate from one sample, sequenced in a study of spatial heterogeneity in lung cancer (dated by TCRdb to about 2019). What the study reported, not specific to this receptor: The number of expanded intratumoral alpha and beta TCRs correlated with the tumor nonsynonymous mutation count.

Receptor amplification or capture employed 5' RACE. Sequencing relied on a NextSeq 500. In-frame beta chains were kept once TCRdb had trimmed the public reads at Q25 with fastp and called clones with MiXCR. Rows with a matching CDR3 protein are joined into one entry that keeps the most common DNA and genes. This sample lists 7,000 to 8,500 distinct CDR3 sequences; around 12% were detected once. The leading ten clones occupy roughly 9.6% of the sample. These TCRs' antigens remain unknown. The time point label of this sample denotes: sample taken at primary tumor resection. The specimen was lung tumor tissue, collected at surgery. Receptors were obtained from a male donor with early-stage non-small cell lung cancer.

By share, this clonotype ranks as medium-sized. A library made for alpha chains picked up this beta chain off target, so its size means little. The chain combines TRBV25-1 with TRBJ1-2; D gene uncertain. The length of the CDR3 is 12 residues. Trimming took 2 bases from V and 5 from J, leaving 6 bases between them. Per germline, CDR1 MGHDK and CDR2 SYGVNS. Here the CDR3 DNA reads TGTGCCAGCAGTGAAGCAAATTATGGCTACACCTTC. It translates to CASSEANYGYTF.

A note on this clonotype: The library was prepared for alpha chains; this beta chain is a stray read, so its frequency means little. The chain links TRBV20-1 to TRBJ2-2; TRBD2 aligns across 14 bases. The CDR3 is 17 amino acids. V lost 6 bases to trimming and J lost 3 bases; unmatched junction nucleotides: 9. CDR1 and CDR2 (germline): DFQATT, SNEGSKA (reference sequence). CDR3 coding DNA: TGCAGTGCAACTCCGGGACTAGCGGGAGTAGACACCGGGGAGCTGTTTTTT. Its translation is CSATPGLAGVDTGELFF.

In its sample, this clonotype was seen many times. In a library made to pick up alpha chains, this beta chain is a stray read with a size that means little. In nucleotides, the CDR3 is TGTGCCAGCAGCTTACCAGGGACTAGCGGGCCCTACAATGAGCAGTTCTTC. Translating gives CASSLPGTSGPYNEQFF. This chain uses TRBV7-3 with TRBJ2-1; 12 nucleotides line up with TRBD2. V was clipped by 2 bases and J by 2 bases; unmatched bases: 4. CDR1 and CDR2 from the germline V gene are SGHTA and FQGTGA. The CDR3 spans 17 residues.

Comments on this clonotype: For a library built for alpha chains, this beta chain is a stray read; little rests on its size. The V call is TRBV12-3 or TRBV12-4, the J call TRBJ2-2, with D uncertain. This CDR3 region has 13 residues. Trimming removed 5 bases from V and 5 bases from J, with 9 bases in between. The DNA of the CDR3 is TGTGCCAGCAGTGTCCAGATGACCGGGGAGCTGTTTTTT. Its protein is CASSVQMTGELFF.

This clonotype counts as medium-sized. A library prepared for alpha chains yielded this beta chain as an off-target read; its size is of little meaning. The chain carries TRBV12-3 or TRBV12-4 and TRBJ2-6; no reliable D call. CDR3 length: 16 amino acids. Trimming removed 2 bases at V and 0 bases at J, with 8 bases between. The CDR3 here is CASSLWWSSGANVLTF. The CDR3 region has the DNA TGTGCCAGCAGTTTATGGTGGAGCTCTGGGGCCAACGTCCTGACTTTC.

This clonotype qualifies as medium-sized. This beta chain is a stray sequence in a library constructed for alpha chains; its clone size is not meaningful. Here the CDR3 DNA reads TGTGCCAGCAGCCCCCTCGGACGGCTCTCCTACGAGCAGTACTTC. Encoded protein: CASSPLGRLSYEQYF. The V gene is TRBV11-2, the J gene TRBJ2-7; D not resolved. The V end lost 5 bases, the J end lost 0 bases, and 14 bases lay between the germline ends. The CDR3 covers 15 residues. CDR1 and CDR2 from the germline V gene are SGHAT and FQNNGV.

Concerning this clonotype: This beta chain is a stray read from a library made for alpha chains; its abundance is not meaningful. Here the CDR3 reads CASRPAGGGGNSPLHF. CDR3 DNA sequence: TGTGCCAGCAGACCCGCAGGGGGCGGTGGGAATTCACCCCTCCACTTT. The rearrangement uses TRBV12-3 or TRBV12-4 and TRBJ1-6; 8 nucleotides line up with TRBD1. The CDR3 loop spans 16 amino acids. The V segment lost 6 bases and the J segment 7 bases; nucleotides outside the gene matches: 11.

This clonotype was counted ten times or more. Since it is a stray read in a library aimed at alpha chains, this beta chain has a size that is not meaningful. The chain carries TRBV25-1 and TRBJ2-5, with D perhaps TRBD1 (7 bases). The CDR3 has 16 residues. Trimming took off 5 bases at V and 4 bases at J, with 20 bases between the two ends. The germline V gene has CDR1 MGHDK and CDR2 SYGVNS. The CDR3 sequence: CASSPTGRQGGETQYF. DNA of the CDR3: TGTGCCAGCAGTCCCACCGGCCGACAGGGAGGAGAGACCCAGTACTTC.

In its sample, this clonotype was seen many times. This beta chain appears as a stray read in a library generated for alpha chains; its size is not informative. The V call is TRBV4-3, the J call TRBJ2-3; D ambiguous. V shed 0 bases and J shed 2 bases, with 21 bases lying between them. CDR1 and CDR2 from the germline V gene are LGHNA and YSLEER. The CDR3 is 19 amino acids. CDR3 sequence: CASSQDEVLTPATTDTQYF. The CDR3 nucleotides read TGCGCCAGCAGCCAAGATGAGGTCCTAACGCCCGCGACCACAGATACGCAGTATTTT.

This clonotype is judged medium-sized. This beta chain lies outside the target of a library built for alpha chains; its clone size means little. The V call is TRBV20-1, the J call TRBJ2-7; D not resolved. V was pared by 1 base and J by 2 bases, with 12 bases between. CDR3 length: 14 residues. In germline, CDR1 is DFQATT, CDR2 SNEGSKA (reference sequence). Written as DNA, the CDR3 is TGCAGTGCTAGAGGACAAAACGTGGCCTACGAGCAGTACTTC. Residues: CSARGQNVAYEQYF.

This clonotype was observed at least ten times. Little can be read into the size of this beta chain, an off-target read in a library designed for alpha chains. The V gene is TRBV12-3 or TRBV12-4, the J gene TRBJ2-3; 10 bases fit TRBD1. Trimming cost V 5 bases and J 3 bases; bases outside gene matches: 8. The CDR3 length is 16 residues. The CDR3 sequence: CASSPRQGARTDTQYF. Here the CDR3 DNA reads TGTGCCAGCAGTCCCCGACAGGGGGCGCGAACAGATACGCAGTATTTT.

This clonotype was recorded many times. Because this beta chain is a stray read in a library intended to capture alpha chains, its abundance should not be given much weight. The V call is TRBV6-6, the J call TRBJ2-7, with D unresolved. The germline CDR1 and CDR2 sequences are MNHNY and SVGAGI (reference sequence). The CDR3 has 12 residues. Trimming removed 5 bases from V and 0 bases from J, with 5 bases in between. The CDR3 region has the DNA TGTGCCAGCAGTGACAACTCCTACGAGCAGTACTTC. This gives the protein CASSDNSYEQYF.

A remark on this clonotype: This beta chain represents an off-target read in a library built for alpha chains; its size is of limited meaning. This chain connects TRBV30 to TRBJ2-5; the match to TRBD1 covers 8 bases. Germline lookup yields CDR1 GTSNPN and CDR2 SVGIG (reference sequence). V gave up 0 bases and J gave up 5 bases; unmatched junction bases: 2. The CDR3 extends over 13 amino acids. This CDR3 reads CAWSVQGGETQYF. The CDR3 nucleotides read TGTGCCTGGAGTGTACAGGGGGGCGAGACCCAGTACTTC.

Note on this clonotype: The library was designed around alpha chains, so this beta chain is a stray read whose abundance carries little weight. The chain joins TRBV12-3 or TRBV12-4 to TRBJ1-2, with D hard to call. This CDR3 has 12 amino acids. V was pared by 8 bases and J by 2 bases, with 9 bases between. The CDR3 spells CASLGQNYGYTF. CDR3 DNA sequence: TGTGCCAGCCTTGGGCAGAACTATGGCTACACCTTC.